The 20 T cell receptor beta chains below come from one sample, sequenced in a study of blood T cell repertoires in COVID-19. This table comes from immunoSEQ multiplex PCR, and its TCRdb copy is limited to in-frame clones, with some not included. Of under 300,000 clones in the sample, roughly 90% were seen once. Material for sequencing was peripheral blood. These receptors were obtained from a woman aged 40 to 50 who had recovered from COVID-19.

This chain connects TRBV7-2 to TRBJ2-5; D might be TRBD1 (5 bases). This CDR3 spans 14 amino acids. Trimming cost V 8 bases and J 5 bases, with 18 bases left between them. Germline loops: CDR1 SGHTA, CDR2 FQGNSA. The CDR3 nucleotides read TGTGCCAGCTCCCTATCAGGGTTGGGGGAGACCCAGTACTTC. This encodes CASSLSGLGETQYF.

The CDR3 reads CASSIPGNTGELFF. DNA for the CDR3: TGTGCCAGCAGTATCCCAGGGAACACCGGGGAGCTGTTTTTT. This chain uses TRBV28 with TRBJ2-2; unclear D gene. CDR1 and CDR2 from the germline V gene are MDHEN and SYDVKM. Trimming stripped 5 bases from V and 1 base from J, with 8 bases between. The CDR3 loop spans 14 amino acids.

V is TRBV9 and J is TRBJ1-2, with no clear D. Trimming left V 0 bases short and J 4 bases short, with 22 bases between. This CDR3 contains 18 residues. Germline V gene data show CDR1 as SGDLS and CDR2 as YYNGEE. The DNA of the CDR3 is TGTGCCAGCAGCGTAGGAGGAGGTCGGGCTAATGGAGTCTATGGCTACACCTTC. It is translated as CASSVGGGRANGVYGYTF. The full variable domain, rest sourced from reference TRBV9 and TRBJ1-2, is DSGVTQTPKHLITATGQRVTLRCSPRSGDLSVYWYQQSLDQGLQFLIQYYNGEERAKGNILERFSAQQFPDLHSELNLSSLELGDSALYFCASSVGGGRANGVYGYTFGSGTRLTVV.

The chain joins TRBV7-2 to TRBJ1-5; D unresolved. The V and J ends lost 1 base and 4 bases respectively, with 8 bases between them. This CDR3 has 14 amino acids. Germline V gene data show CDR1 as SGHTA and CDR2 as FQGNSA. In nucleotides, the CDR3 is TGTGCCAGCAGCTTAGGTCCGCAGAATCAGCCCCAGCATTTT. It is translated as CASSLGPQNQPQHF.

The chain is built from TRBV7-3 and TRBJ1-2; TRBD1 matches at 7 bases. The CDR3 sequence is 14 residues long. The V segment lost 5 bases and the J segment 0 bases; nucleotides outside the gene matches: 3. CDR1 SGHTA and CDR2 FQGTGA come from the germline V gene. The CDR3 DNA is TGTGCCAGCAGCCTGGGGACAGCTAACTATGGCTACACCTTC. It specifies CASSLGTANYGYTF.

The chain has TRBV11-2 and TRBJ1-1; D remains ambiguous. CDR1 SGHAT and CDR2 FQNNGV come from the germline V gene. The CDR3 covers 13 residues. Trimming stripped 5 bases from V and 1 base from J, with 8 bases between. In DNA form, the CDR3 reads TGTGCCAGCAGCCGCGCTCCGAACACTGAAGCTTTCTTT. Protein sequence: CASSRAPNTEAFF.

This clone showed up just a few times. The V and J genes are TRBV18 and TRBJ2-7; no clear D. With 1 base removed from V and 5 bases from J, the gap between germline ends came to 9 bases. CDR3 size: 13 residues. Germline CDR1 reads KGHSH; CDR2 reads LQKENI. The CDR3 DNA reads as TGTGCCAGCTCACCACGGCTGGGCGACGAGCAGTACTTC. It yields the protein CASSPRLGDEQYF.

This clone appeared a single time. The CDR3 spells CASSISGNSQNIQYF. In DNA, the CDR3 is TGTGCCAGTAGTATTTCGGGGAACAGCCAAAACATTCAGTACTTC. The chain combines TRBV19 with TRBJ2-4, with a tentative D call TRBD2 (5 bases). Germline CDR1 LNHDA, CDR2 SQIVND (reference sequence). The CDR3 sequence is 15 residues long. The V and J ends lost 3 bases and 5 bases respectively, with 14 bases between them.

The chain carries TRBV28 and TRBJ2-5, with D tentatively TRBD2 (6 bases). Germline V lookup: CDR1 MDHEN, CDR2 SYDVKM. This CDR3 contains 16 residues. V was shortened by 5 bases and J by 2 bases, with 18 bases between the two germline ends. This CDR3 is CASSLAGTLIQETQYF. CDR3 sequence (DNA): TGTGCCAGCAGTCTCGCCGGGACTCTGATTCAAGAGACCCAGTACTTC.

The chain links TRBV28 to TRBJ1-3; 7 bases are a match to TRBD1. This CDR3 has 17 amino acids. With V trimmed by 5 bases and J by 0 bases, 10 bases remained unmatched. CDR1 is MDHEN, CDR2 SYDVKM, per germline. The CDR3 region is CASSVPGQTSSGNTIYF. The CDR3 nucleotides read TGTGCCAGCAGTGTCCCGGGACAGACCTCCTCTGGAAACACCATATATTTT.

The rearrangement links TRBV14 to TRBJ2-3; TRBD2 agrees at 11 bases. The V segment lost 3 bases and the J segment 0 bases; nucleotides outside the gene matches: 8. The length of the CDR3 is 18 residues. The germline V gene has CDR1 SGHDN and CDR2 FVKESK. CDR3 loop: CASSQPGLAAFSTDTQYF. As DNA, the CDR3 is TGTGCCAGCAGCCAGCCGGGACTAGCGGCCTTTAGCACAGATACGCAGTATTTT.

This clone was counted only a few times. The rearrangement uses TRBV28 and TRBJ1-5, with 7 bases fitting TRBD1. The CDR3 extends over 19 amino acids. The junction had 17 bases not matched to a gene; V was cut back by 6 bases and J by 0 bases. From germline, CDR1 is MDHEN and CDR2 SYDVKM. CDR3 sequence (DNA): TGTGCCAGCAGCCCCGACCGTAGGGGGCGTGTATATAGCAATCAGCCCCAGCATTTT. Its translation: CASSPDRRGRVYSNQPQHF.

The chain combines TRBV5-1 with TRBJ1-2; 8 nucleotides match TRBD1. The CDR3 sequence is 15 residues long. The ends lost 3 bases at V and 5 bases at J; junction bases unmatched: 9. Per the germline V gene, CDR1 is SGHRS and CDR2 is YFSETQ. CDR3 protein: CASSSETGDWYGYTF. CDR3 nucleotides: TGCGCCAGCAGCTCGGAGACAGGGGATTGGTATGGCTACACCTTC. The complete variable domain, with remaining parts taken from reference TRBV5-1 and TRBJ1-2, reads KAGVTQTPRYLIKTRGQQVTLSCSPISGHRSVSWYQQTPGQGLQFLFEYFSETQRNKGNFPGRFSGRQFSNSRSEMNVSTLELGDSALYLCASSSETGDWYGYTFGSGTRLTVV.

V usage is TRBV30 and J usage is TRBJ1-5; D unclear. Between the trimmed V and J ends, which lost 0 bases and 0 bases, there was a span of 9 bases. The CDR3 contains 15 residues. Germline CDR1 reads GTSNPN; CDR2 reads SVGIG (reference sequence). The CDR3 coding sequence is TGTGCCTGGAGTGTATCATTCAGTAGCAATCAGCCCCAGCATTTT. As protein: CAWSVSFSSNQPQHF.

The CDR3 spells CASSYGTVNYGYTF. In DNA form, the CDR3 reads TGTGCCAGCAGTTACGGGACAGTTAACTATGGCTACACCTTC. This chain uses TRBV6-5 with TRBJ1-2, with 7 bases lining up with TRBD1. The CDR3 is made up of 14 amino acids. V dropped 2 bases and J dropped 1; count of bases not matched to a gene: 1. Per germline, CDR1 MNHEY and CDR2 SVGAGI.

The V gene is TRBV7-9, the J gene TRBJ2-3, with D possibly matching TRBD1 (6 bases). V was pared by 1 base and J by 3 bases, with 8 bases between. Germline V CDR1 and CDR2: SEHNR, FQNEAQ (reference sequence). The CDR3 spans 14 residues. CDR3 in DNA: TGTGCCAGCAGCTTAGACCAGGGGACAGATACGCAGTATTTT. Translation gives CASSLDQGTDTQYF. Full variable domain (missing parts from reference TRBV7-9 and TRBJ2-3): DTGVSQNPRHKITKRGQNVTFRCDPISEHNRLYWYRQTLGQGPEFLTYFQNEAQLEKSRLLSDRFSAERPKGSFSTLEIQRTEQGDSAMYLCASSLDQGTDTQYFGPGTRLTVL.

The V gene is TRBV3-1 (or the pseudogene TRBV3-2), the J gene TRBJ2-5; the match to TRBD1 covers 10 bases. Trimming cost V 4 bases and J 5 bases; bases outside gene matches: 13. CDR3 size: 17 residues. Germline CDR1 LGHDT, CDR2 YNNKEL (reference sequence). CDR3 sequence reads: CASSLYAGTGVDETQYF. CDR3 bases: TGTGCCAGCAGCCTCTACGCCGGGACAGGGGTGGATGAGACCCAGTACTTC.

V is TRBV28 and J is TRBJ2-1; TRBD1 might be the D (7 bases). Trimming removed 2 bases at V and 15 bases at J, with 20 bases between. CDR3 length equals 14 residues. Germline-derived CDR1 and CDR2 are MDHEN and SYDVKM. The CDR3 loop reads CASSLPPSTGRWFF. CDR3 nucleotides: TGTGCCAGCAGTTTACCCCCCTCGACAGGGAGGTGGTTCTTC.

A few counts support this clone. The chain is built from TRBV19 and TRBJ1-5, with 10 nucleotides matching TRBD1. Trimming cost V 6 bases and J 4 bases; bases outside gene matches: 12. The CDR3 totals 17 residues. Germline CDR1 LNHDA, CDR2 SQIVND (reference sequence). CDR3 DNA: TGTGCCAGTAGGGACCCGGACAGGGGGGACCGAAATCAGCCCCAGCATTTT. Protein product: CASRDPDRGDRNQPQHF.

The gene calls are TRBV4-3 and TRBJ2-7; 7 nucleotides line up with TRBD2. The V and J ends lost 1 base and 4 bases, in that order; junction bases with no gene match: 7. From germline, CDR1 is LGHNA and CDR2 YSLEER. The CDR3 runs to 15 residues. CDR3 amino acids: CASSQAAGVSYEQYF. CDR3 bases: TGCGCCAGCAGCCAAGCGGCGGGAGTCAGTTACGAGCAGTACTTC.